This TCR beta chain was sequenced in a study of cytomegalovirus exposure and HLA in healthy donors. The study, taken as a whole, reports: Later work associated roughly 15,000 TCR beta sequences with HLA alleles at 0.05 false discovery rate.

Germline assignment: CDR1 SGHVS and CDR2 FQNEAQ. J lost 4 bases, V lost 1 base, and 8 bases had no gene match. This CDR3 has 17 amino acids. Vbeta (60) and Jbeta (13) primers were used in the PCR. The data were produced by immunoSEQ multiplex PCR, yet TCRdb's version contains in-frame clones alone and is incomplete. The sample holds 150,000 to 200,000 clones; around four fifths are singletons and the top ten take more than 1.1%. This clone was observed a handful of times. Its target is not known. Sequences were obtained from PBMCs. J is TRBJ2-1 and V is TRBV7-8, with TRBD2 matching over 9 bases. The TCR sequence derives from a woman in her 30s in good health and CMV-seronegative. DNA of the CDR3: TGTGCCAGCAGCTTAGGACCCGCGGGGGGGCTGTACAATGAGCAGTTCTTC. It encodes CASSLGPAGGLYNEQFF. The complete variable domain, with remaining parts taken from reference TRBV7-8 and TRBJ2-1, reads GAGVSQSPRYKVAKRGQDVALRCDPISGHVSLFWYQQALGQGPEFLTYFQNEAQLDKSGLPSDRFFAERPEGSVSTLKIQRTQQEDSAVYLCASSLGPAGGLYNEQFFGPGTRLTVL.